The rows below give T cell receptor beta chains drawn from one sample of a study of cytomegalovirus exposure and HLA in healthy donors. The repertoire was sequenced with immunoSEQ multiplex PCR; TCRdb's copy has only in-frame clones and lacks some. The sample lists about 250,000 clones, roughly nine tenths occurring once. Sequencing was performed on PBMCs. Every receptor here comes from a man younger than 35 in good health and CMV-seropositive. Both conserved end residues are trimmed from each CDR3. The size field is filled for only some rows; it gives once, few, many or a size class.

clone_size: -; v_call: TRBV4-1; j_call: TRBJ2-7; cdr3_aa: ASSQAAVSGRFEQY
clone_size: -; v_call: TRBV7-2; j_call: TRBJ1-2; cdr3_aa: ASSSPRGRTNYGYT
clone_size: -; v_call: TRBV4-3; j_call: TRBJ1-2; cdr3_aa: ASSQFRDSLNYGYT
clone_size: -; v_call: TRBV7-3; j_call: TRBJ2-1; cdr3_aa: ASSPGLAGPGRQF
clone_size: -; v_call: TRBV28; j_call: TRBJ2-2; cdr3_aa: ASRWTGNTGELF
clone_size: -; v_call: TRBV5-1; j_call: TRBJ2-7; cdr3_aa: ASSTPGTGRREQY
clone_size: -; v_call: TRBV28; j_call: TRBJ1-3; cdr3_aa: ASTLGRGDTIY
clone_size: -; v_call: TRBV27; j_call: TRBJ2-6; cdr3_aa: ASSSDPPSSGANVLT
clone_size: -; v_call: TRBV5-6; j_call: TRBJ2-1; cdr3_aa: ASSPGLAQSYNEQF
clone_size: -; v_call: TRBV28; j_call: TRBJ2-1; cdr3_aa: ASSSLDPEQF
clone_size: -; v_call: TRBV4-1; j_call: TRBJ1-4; cdr3_aa: ASSQELQFNEKLF
clone_size: once; v_call: TRBV10-3; j_call: TRBJ1-2; cdr3_aa: AISESGGYT
clone_size: -; v_call: TRBV25-1; j_call: TRBJ2-3; cdr3_aa: ASSETSTDTQY
clone_size: -; v_call: TRBV7-8; j_call: TRBJ2-5; cdr3_aa: ASSPMERGETQY
clone_size: once; v_call: TRBV7-9; j_call: TRBJ2-1; cdr3_aa: ASSELAGAVLNEQF
clone_size: -; v_call: TRBV29-1; j_call: TRBJ2-3; cdr3_aa: SAGGRNTDTQY
clone_size: -; v_call: TRBV27; j_call: TRBJ1-4; cdr3_aa: ASSPQWGGEKLF
clone_size: -; v_call: TRBV7-9; j_call: TRBJ2-1; cdr3_aa: ASSLDSSPYNEQF
clone_size: few; v_call: TRBV5-4; j_call: TRBJ2-7; cdr3_aa: ASSLLEFGSSYEQY
clone_size: -; v_call: TRBV15; j_call: TRBJ2-7; cdr3_aa: ATSRAGSYEQY
clone_size: -; v_call: TRBV6-1; j_call: TRBJ2-5; cdr3_aa: ASSAVPNSGRWETQY
clone_size: -; v_call: TRBV25-1; j_call: TRBJ1-1; cdr3_aa: ASSEVEGARSTEAF
clone_size: -; v_call: TRBV5-1; j_call: TRBJ1-2; cdr3_aa: ASSWHRDPNYGYT
clone_size: -; v_call: TRBV6-5; j_call: TRBJ2-1; cdr3_aa: ASSYSLGAAYNEQF
clone_size: once; v_call: TRBV11-2; j_call: TRBJ1-2; cdr3_aa: ASSFQHYGYT
clone_size: -; v_call: TRBV6-6; j_call: TRBJ2-1; cdr3_aa: ASSYSKGARGQF
clone_size: once; v_call: TRBV5-1; j_call: TRBJ2-6; cdr3_aa: ASSTTGTANVLT
clone_size: -; v_call: TRBV27; j_call: TRBJ2-3; cdr3_aa: ASSQLEADTQY
clone_size: -; v_call: TRBV18; j_call: TRBJ2-3; cdr3_aa: ASSPVIRTDTDTQY
clone_size: -; v_call: TRBV6-5; j_call: TRBJ1-1; cdr3_aa: ACQPSGHTEAF
clone_size: -; v_call: TRBV2; j_call: TRBJ2-1; cdr3_aa: ASSTSVSYNEQF
clone_size: once; v_call: TRBV28; j_call: TRBJ1-1; cdr3_aa: ASSSTGVGIEAF
clone_size: -; v_call: TRBV28; j_call: TRBJ2-7; cdr3_aa: ASSLHGRGQTYEQY
clone_size: -; v_call: TRBV2; j_call: TRBJ2-7; cdr3_aa: ASSGRDSRSSYEQY
clone_size: -; v_call: TRBV29-1; j_call: TRBJ2-2; cdr3_aa: SVRNSGELF
clone_size: -; v_call: TRBV25-1; j_call: TRBJ1-1; cdr3_aa: ASRQGRDTEAF
clone_size: -; v_call: TRBV7-9; j_call: TRBJ1-2; cdr3_aa: ASSLGQGPNYGYT
clone_size: few; v_call: TRBV30; j_call: TRBJ1-5; cdr3_aa: AWSRFGGSNQPQH
clone_size: -; v_call: TRBV20-1; j_call: TRBJ1-1; cdr3_aa: SAISYTEAF
clone_size: once; v_call: TRBV29-1; j_call: TRBJ1-1; cdr3_aa: SVEGRDLGTEAF
clone_size: -; v_call: TRBV11-2; j_call: TRBJ2-1; cdr3_aa: ASSPSLGLGVGKF
clone_size: -; v_call: TRBV5-1; j_call: TRBJ2-3; cdr3_aa: ASSTRTGENAGTDTQY
clone_size: -; v_call: TRBV27; j_call: TRBJ1-2; cdr3_aa: ASSLSHRAGYT
clone_size: -; v_call: TRBV29-1; j_call: TRBJ1-1; cdr3_aa: SVDRANTEAF
clone_size: -; v_call: TRBV5-1; j_call: TRBJ2-2; cdr3_aa: ASSYRTSGSGELF
clone_size: -; v_call: TRBV15; j_call: TRBJ2-5; cdr3_aa: ATSLGVQETQY
clone_size: -; v_call: TRBV6-1; j_call: TRBJ2-7; cdr3_aa: ASTPGLSYSYEQY
clone_size: few; v_call: TRBV11-2; j_call: TRBJ1-3; cdr3_aa: ASRPNRQATIY
clone_size: -; v_call: TRBV10-2; j_call: TRBJ1-2; cdr3_aa: ASTYGVSLGYT
clone_size: -; v_call: TRBV19; j_call: TRBJ2-5; cdr3_aa: ASSLSLQETQY
clone_size: -; v_call: TRBV6-5; j_call: TRBJ2-3; cdr3_aa: ASSTGQLYTDTQY
clone_size: -; v_call: TRBV25-1; j_call: TRBJ2-3; cdr3_aa: ASSEDWGTDTQY
clone_size: -; v_call: TRBV19; j_call: TRBJ1-5; cdr3_aa: ASSIRAGRNQPQH